Listed here are 15 T cell receptor beta chains from one sample, sequenced in a study of blood T cells in healthy people across ages. With a J-beta primer mix and a sample-barcoded 5' primer, a second PCR ran about 7 to 12 cycles. TCRdb independently ran MiXCR on the 5' RACE reads; one entry per CDR3 protein. There are roughly 1 million distinct CDR3 sequences in the sample; 20% to 25% occur only once, and less than 0.75% lies in the top ten. These records were also assigned to another study, of T cells of mothers and their children.

Source material: blood. All receptors derive from a girl aged 2-15 years in good health.

This chain joins TRBV7-2 and TRBJ2-2; D might be TRBD2 (6 bases). This CDR3 comprises 16 residues. Germline V gene sequence: CDR1 SGHTA, CDR2 FQGNSA. V lost 2 bases and J lost 6, with 16 bases in between. The CDR3 loop is CASSLKLAPGAGELFF. The CDR3 nucleotides are TGTGCCAGCAGCTTAAAGCTAGCGCCGGGGGCCGGGGAGCTGTTTTTT.

This clonotype has only a few counts. The J gene is TRBJ2-1, the V gene TRBV20-1, with 8 bases that match TRBD2. Germline lookup yields CDR1 DFQATT and CDR2 SNEGSKA (reference sequence). This CDR3 is built from 13 residues. V was clipped by 2 bases and J by 6 bases; unmatched bases: 3. The CDR3: CSARPGGLNEQFF. The CDR3 bases are TGCAGTGCTAGACCGGGGGGGCTCAATGAGCAGTTCTTC.

The chain has TRBV7-2 and TRBJ2-7, with 9 bases lining up with TRBD2. Germline CDR1 is SGHTA and CDR2 is FQGNSA. V shed 2 bases and J 0 bases; nucleotides not matched to a gene: 5. The CDR3 covers 16 residues. The CDR3, as DNA: TGTGCCAGCAGCTTAAGGGCTAGCGGGACCTCCTACGAGCAGTACTTC. Its translation: CASSLRASGTSYEQYF.

This clonotype has only a few counts. Germline is not matched at one junction end, which may reflect a read error. V usage is TRBV7-7 and J usage is TRBJ2-3; possible D gene TRBD2, 6 bases. This CDR3 comprises 15 residues. Germline V gene data show CDR1 as SSHAT and CDR2 as FNYEAQ (reference sequence). CDR3 protein: CASSTGVGEADTQYF. CDR3 DNA sequence: TGTGCTAGCAGCACAGGCGTTGGGGAGGCAGATACGCAGTATTTT.

Concerning this clonotype: At one of its ends the junction is not consistent with the germline gene, which may arise from a read error. This chain connects TRBV7-2 to TRBJ2-5, with a possible D match to TRBD2 (5 bases). The assigned J gene may be wrong: the sequence end matches TRBJ2-7 better. The CDR3 extends over 13 amino acids. CDR1 SGHTA and CDR2 FQGNSA come from the germline V gene. CDR3 amino acids: CASRLGGGDEQYF. DNA for the CDR3: TGTGCCAGCAGGTTAGGAGGTGGCGACGAGCAGTACTTC.

This clonotype has just a few counts. This sequence joins TRBV7-9 and TRBJ1-2; possible D gene TRBD1, 6 bases. CDR3 length: 16 residues. Germline values: CDR1 SEHNR, CDR2 FQNEAQ (reference sequence). V was cut by 5 bases and J by 0 bases, with 16 bases left in between. The CDR3 DNA follows: TGTGCCAGCAGCGCCTACAGGGTCGAAGCTAACTATGGCTACACCTTC. This gives the protein CASSAYRVEANYGYTF.

The chain combines TRBV28 with TRBJ1-5, with 8 positions matching TRBD1. Germline V CDR1 and CDR2: MDHEN, SYDVKM. J was trimmed by 6 bases and V by 6 bases; bases with no gene match: 13. CDR3 length: 16 residues. In DNA, the CDR3 is TGTGCCAGCAGCCCCATTGACAGGGGAGGAGGTCAGCCCCAGCATTTT. This translates into CASSPIDRGGGQPQHF.

This clonotype was counted only a few times. This rearrangement joins TRBV29-1 to TRBJ2-5; possibly TRBD1 or TRBD2 for D (5 bases each). Germline lookup yields CDR1 SQVTM and CDR2 ANQGSEA. The V and J ends lost 5 bases and 4 bases respectively, with 14 bases between them. CDR3 length: 13 amino acids. CDR3 sequence reads: CSVYLGGGETQYF. CDR3 DNA: TGCAGCGTTTACCTCGGTGGGGGAGAGACCCAGTACTTC.

The rearrangement uses TRBV7-2 and TRBJ2-7, with 7 bases aligning to TRBD2. Germline CDR1 SGHTA, CDR2 FQGNSA. The V segment lost 1 base and the J segment 13 bases; nucleotides outside the gene matches: 10. The CDR3 covers 13 residues. CDR3 sequence (DNA): TGTGCCAGCAGCTTAGGTTTTGGGGGGGAAATATACTTC. This translates into CASSLGFGGEIYF.

The chain couples TRBV9 to TRBJ1-2; a weak D match, TRBD1 (5 bases). V was pared by 5 bases and J by 2 bases, with 22 bases between. Looked up from germline, CDR1 is SGDLS and CDR2 is YYNGEE. The CDR3 has 17 amino acids. The CDR3 region is CASSARGERAGNYGYTF. CDR3 coding DNA: TGTGCCAGCAGTGCTAGAGGGGAGAGGGCAGGGAACTATGGCTACACCTTC. Together with reference TRBV9 and TRBJ1-2, the CDR3 gives the full variable domain: DSGVTQTPKHLITATGQRVTLRCSPRSGDLSVYWYQQSLDQGLQFLIQYYNGEERAKGNILERFSAQQFPDLHSELNLSSLELGDSALYFCASSARGERAGNYGYTFGSGTRLTVV.

The genes are TRBV12-3 or TRBV12-4 and TRBJ2-1, with unresolved D. The CDR3 extends over 11 amino acids. The V end was cut by 8 bases, the J end by 7 bases, with 9 bases between. This chain's CDR3 is CASRVSNEQFF. The CDR3 DNA follows: TGTGCCAGCCGAGTATCAAATGAGCAGTTCTTC.

This clonotype was detected only a few times. The V and J genes are TRBV6-4 and TRBJ2-3; TRBD1 is a possible D gene (6 bases). Germline-derived CDR1 and CDR2 are MRHNA and SNTAGT. The CDR3 consists of 15 residues. V was trimmed by 5 bases and J by 2 bases, leaving 14 bases between them. In nucleotides, the CDR3 is TGTGCCAGCAGTATCCCGACAGGCATCACAGATACGCAGTATTTT. Its translation: CASSIPTGITDTQYF.

This clonotype was observed a single time. The J gene is TRBJ2-5, the V gene TRBV7-9; 7 bases line up with TRBD2. The CDR3 is made up of 13 amino acids. The trim removed 5 bases at V and 5 bases at J, leaving 5 bases unmatched. The germline gives CDR1 SEHNR, CDR2 FQNEAQ (reference sequence). CDR3: CASSPALAETQYF. The CDR3 nucleotides are TGTGCCAGCAGCCCCGCACTAGCGGAGACCCAGTACTTC.

The chain has TRBV11-2 and TRBJ1-1; D is perhaps TRBD1 (6 bases). The CDR3 totals 13 residues. The germline V gene has CDR1 SGHAT and CDR2 FQNNGV. The V end lost 3 bases, the J end lost 6 bases, and 11 bases lay between the germline ends. The CDR3 DNA is TGTGCCAGCAGCTTGGAGGGGGGACCTGAAGCTTTCTTT. Protein product: CASSLEGGPEAFF.

The V and J genes are TRBV27 and TRBJ2-7; D is undetermined. Trimming took off 8 bases at V and 2 bases at J, with 10 bases between the two ends. The germline gives CDR1 MNHEY, CDR2 SMNVEV (reference sequence). The CDR3 totals 12 residues. CDR3 in amino acids: CASQSHPYEQYF. The CDR3 nucleotides are TGTGCCAGCCAGAGTCACCCCTACGAGCAGTACTTC.